This TCR beta chain was sequenced during a study of CXCR3-negative and CXCR3-positive naive CD8 T cells (dated by TCRdb to about 2019). As for the study more broadly: In total, about 140 million TRB reads were obtained, or roughly 1.5 +/- 0.3 million reads per library. Diversity and physicochemical repertoire analyses were performed on about 12 donors pooled from two independent experiments. Naive subsets from 5 or 6 donors and memory cells from 3 donors were included in the TRBV-TRBJ cluster analysis.

Each CD8+ T cell subset was flow-sorted in triplicate, and 300,000 to 350,000 cells per subset were placed directly into RLT lysis buffer. Naive CD8+ T cells were defined stringently as CD45RO-CCR7+CD27+CD95- to exclude memory contaminants. Using standard density gradient centrifugation, peripheral blood mononuclear cells were isolated from buffy coats. A FACSAria III was used to flow-sort naive CXCR3-negative and CXCR3-positive CD8+ T cells. An RNeasy Mini Kit was used to extract total RNA from the sorted cells. TCRdb names NextSeq 550 as the instrument used. The Human TCR Profiling Kit (MiLaboratory) was used to make UMI-labeled 5' RACE TRB cDNA libraries. The full amount of extracted RNA was used for cDNA synthesis, and the full amount of resulting cDNA was used for PCR amplification. Libraries were prepared in parallel with an identical number of PCR cycles. Turning to the authors' computational methods: With a minimum of two reads required per UMI, MIGEC and MiXCR pulled out about 54,000 +/- 9,700 unique UMI-labeled TRB cDNA molecules from each library. Each library averaged about 37,000 +/- 9,700 functional in-frame TRB CDR3 nucleotide clonotypes without stop codons. Diversity metrics, including normalized Shannon-Wiener and Chao1, were computed in VDJtools after downsampling to 5000 UMI-labeled TRB molecules per sample. For the central five CDR3 residues, VDJtools calculated physicochemical properties weighted by clonotype size, namely interaction energy, strength, volume and Kidera factor 4. Once TCRdb had reprocessed the reads, it stored one entry per CDR3 protein sequence and supplied no DNA. The V and J calls here are based on TCRdb, not the publication. The sample's table lists a count of about 5,000 distinct CDR3 sequences. The ten largest clones take up 2% of the sample.

Concerning this clonotype: Its cognate antigen has yet to be identified.

The CDR3 holds 17 amino acids from the cysteine to the phenylalanine. This entry has no DNA. Based on the germline V gene (reference sequence), the CDR1 and CDR2 sequences are LGHDT and YNNKEL. The paper's findings and limits, for the study overall: Because CXCR3 expression was partially decreased after cryopreservation, freshly isolated PBMCs were used for most assays. TRB CDR3s from CXCR3-positive naive cells showed higher hydrophobicity (lower Kidera factor 4), lower energy, and higher strength and volume indices than CXCR3-negative naive cells. TRBV-TRBJ usage was similar between naive CXCR3-negative and CXCR3-positive cells from the same donor, while memory cells showed distinct patterns. Both naive subsets had comparably high repertoire diversity, while memory CD8+ T cells had much lower repertoire diversity. Because surface CD5, which is linked to self-reactivity in mice, was comparable between the naive subsets, TCR interaction strength was also inferred from the physicochemical properties of TRB CDR3s.

The sequence was obtained from a human donor in good health. Some clones in this sample may be carry-over from other donors' samples. In this chain, TRBV3-1 is recombined with TRBJ2-3; with no DNA, the TCRdb D assignment of TRBD1 cannot be verified. The sequenced sample consisted of naive CXCR3- CD8+ T cells from blood. The cell subset or site label, as the study defines it: CD45RO-CCR7+CD27+CD95- naive CD8+ T cells lacking CXCR3 (TNR3-). The CDR3 sequence is CASSQDTDREYLYTQYF.